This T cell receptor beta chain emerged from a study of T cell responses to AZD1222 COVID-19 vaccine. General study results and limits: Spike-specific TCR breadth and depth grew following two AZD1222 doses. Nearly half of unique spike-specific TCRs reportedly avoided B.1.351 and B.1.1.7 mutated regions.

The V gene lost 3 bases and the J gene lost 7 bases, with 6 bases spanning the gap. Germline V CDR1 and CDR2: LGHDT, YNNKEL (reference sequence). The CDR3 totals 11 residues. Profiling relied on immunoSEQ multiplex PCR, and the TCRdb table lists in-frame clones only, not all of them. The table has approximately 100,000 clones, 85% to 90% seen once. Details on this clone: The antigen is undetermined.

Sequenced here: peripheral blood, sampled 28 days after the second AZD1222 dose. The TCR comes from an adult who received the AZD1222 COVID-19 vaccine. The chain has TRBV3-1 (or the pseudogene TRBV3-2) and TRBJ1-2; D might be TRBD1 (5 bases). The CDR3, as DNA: TGTGCCAGCAGCCACGGGGGTGGCTACACCTTC. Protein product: CASSHGGGYTF.